This T cell receptor (beta chain) was retrieved from a study of T cell changes during pregnancy in multiple sclerosis (dated by TCRdb to the late 2010s). Study-wide context: Changes in the T cell repertoire over the course of pregnancy were examined in this study in women with multiple sclerosis.

As to this clone: Its cognate antigen has yet to be identified. Base-call qualities are not available, and no considerably larger clone is one nucleotide away.

Preparation of the library involved the immunoSEQ multiplex PCR assay. This is the immuneACCESS table as TCRdb keeps it, with only in-frame sequences that have V and J called. A part of the clones is gone; compared with another copy, unresolved V genes explain less than half, and the rest is unexplained. This sample has roughly 34,000 clones in its table, and approximately 90% of those were observed once. In total, the top ten clones hold roughly 4% of the sample. CDR1 and CDR2 (ENHRY, SYGVKD) derive from the germline V gene. Trimming leaves V shorter by 8 bases and J shorter by 10 bases, with the junction holding 17 bases beyond the gene matches. Its CDR3 holds 15 amino acids, cysteine through phenylalanine. Only CDR3 DNA remains: 45 bases, in frame from the first base.

The specimen comprised CD8+ T cells from peripheral blood mononuclear cells, sampled in the third trimester of pregnancy. The receptor comes from a female donor with multiple sclerosis, enrolled in a pregnancy study. The sequence links TRBV10-3 to TRBJ2-1, and TRBD2 aligns with 7 junction nucleotides. The nucleotides are TGTGCCATCCGACCTTTAGCGGGTCCTTCCTTAGAGCAGTTCTTC. Its translation reads: CAIRPLAGPSLEQFF.